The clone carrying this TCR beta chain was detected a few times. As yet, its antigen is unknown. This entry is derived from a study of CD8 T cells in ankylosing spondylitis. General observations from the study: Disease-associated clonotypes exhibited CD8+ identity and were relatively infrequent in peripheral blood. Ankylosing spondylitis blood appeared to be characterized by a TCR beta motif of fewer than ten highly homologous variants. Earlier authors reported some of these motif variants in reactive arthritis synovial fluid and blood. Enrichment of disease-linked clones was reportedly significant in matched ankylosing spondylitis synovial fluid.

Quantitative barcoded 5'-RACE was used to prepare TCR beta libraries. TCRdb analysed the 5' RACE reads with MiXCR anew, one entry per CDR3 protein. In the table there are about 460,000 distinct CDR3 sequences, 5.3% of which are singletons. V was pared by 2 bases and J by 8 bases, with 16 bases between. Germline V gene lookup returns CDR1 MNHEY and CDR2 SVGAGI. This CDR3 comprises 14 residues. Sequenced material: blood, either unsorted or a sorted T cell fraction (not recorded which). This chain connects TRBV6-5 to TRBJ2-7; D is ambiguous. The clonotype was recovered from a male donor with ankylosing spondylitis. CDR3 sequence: CASSYTAFAPQQYF. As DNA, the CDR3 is TGTGCCAGCAGTTACACAGCTTTCGCCCCCCAGCAGTACTTC.